These 5 T cell receptor beta chains were all obtained from the same sample, sequenced in a study of graft-versus-host responses after intestinal transplantation. The researchers put 200,000 CFSE-labeled responder cells into plates with 200,000 irradiated, violet-dye-labeled stimulator cells. Using immunoSEQ multiplex PCR, the repertoire was profiled, and TCRdb retains in-frame clones only, with some absent. The table includes 9,900 or so clones, less than 35% detected once. Here the sequenced sample was alloreactive CD8+ T cells from a mixed lymphocyte reaction culture, taken before intestinal transplant. Subset noted: CFSE-low proliferating T cells sorted from approximately 6-day pre-transplant mixed lymphocyte reaction (GvH or HvG direction). These receptors were taken from a human patient who received an intestinal transplant.

CDR3 nucleotides: TGTGCCAGCAGCTTAGGCGGCTCTAACTATGGCTACACCTTC. Its protein product is CASSLGGSNYGYTF. The chain links TRBV11-2 to TRBJ1-2; D is uncertain. Germline loops: CDR1 SGHAT, CDR2 FQNNGV. The CDR3 is made up of 14 amino acids. With 1 base removed from V and 0 bases from J, the gap between germline ends came to 6 bases.

In this sample, this clone turned up a few times. V usage is TRBV7-9 and J usage is TRBJ1-4; D possibly corresponds to TRBD1 (5 bases). This CDR3 spans 16 amino acids. Trimming removed 1 base at V and 4 bases at J, with 13 bases between. Germline-derived CDR1 and CDR2 are SEHNR and FQNEAQ (reference sequence). CDR3 sequence: CASSLGPGGNNEKLFF. As DNA, the CDR3 is TGTGCCAGCAGCTTAGGGCCGGGGGGGAATAATGAAAAACTGTTTTTT.

V usage is TRBV5-5 and J usage is TRBJ2-7, with 10 bases lining up with TRBD1. CDR3 size: 18 residues. Per germline, CDR1 SGHKS and CDR2 YYEKEE (reference sequence). With V trimmed by 2 bases and J by 5 bases, 16 bases remained unmatched. The CDR3 sequence is CASSLITGTGAFLNEQYF. The DNA for the CDR3 is TGTGCCAGCAGCTTAATAACCGGGACAGGGGCCTTTTTAAACGAGCAGTACTTC.

This clone turned up a few times. The chain recombines TRBV7-6 with TRBJ1-1; 8 nucleotides align to TRBD1. The CDR3 totals 15 residues. The V and J ends lost 6 bases and 0 bases, in that order; junction bases with no gene match: 6. The germline V gene encodes CDR1 SGHVS and CDR2 FNYEAQ. The CDR3 DNA follows: TGTGCCAGCAGATCCGGACAGGGAATGAACACTGAAGCTTTCTTT. Translated, it gives CASRSGQGMNTEAFF.

This clone showed up just once. The J gene is TRBJ2-5, the V gene TRBV5-5; D may be TRBD2 (6 bases). Matching the DNA end better, TRBJ2-7 makes the J call doubtful. Germline CDR1 SGHKS, CDR2 YYEKEE (reference sequence). The CDR3 runs 15 residues. CDR3 in DNA: TGTGCCAGCAGCTTAGGGTGGGGTAGCGGCTACGAGCAGTACTTC. Its translation: CASSLGWGSGYEQYF.